What follows is one T cell receptor (beta chain) and its context. The data were obtained in a study of blood T cell repertoires in COVID-19. Germline V CDR1 and CDR2: SGHRS, YFSETQ. Trimming removed 2 bases at V and 2 bases at J, with 11 bases between. The CDR3 has 15 residues. Sequenced by immunoSEQ multiplex PCR; TCRdb stores in-frame clones only, minus some. The sample consists of around 140,000 clones, about nine tenths of them appearing once. The sequence came from a woman in her 70s with COVID-19, enrolled during active disease. The J gene is TRBJ2-4, the V gene TRBV5-1; TRBD1 might be the D (5 bases). The sequenced material came from peripheral blood. The DNA of the CDR3 is TGCGCCAGCAGCTTAGCACAGGATCCCAAAAACATTCAGTACTTC. This codes for CASSLAQDPKNIQYF.